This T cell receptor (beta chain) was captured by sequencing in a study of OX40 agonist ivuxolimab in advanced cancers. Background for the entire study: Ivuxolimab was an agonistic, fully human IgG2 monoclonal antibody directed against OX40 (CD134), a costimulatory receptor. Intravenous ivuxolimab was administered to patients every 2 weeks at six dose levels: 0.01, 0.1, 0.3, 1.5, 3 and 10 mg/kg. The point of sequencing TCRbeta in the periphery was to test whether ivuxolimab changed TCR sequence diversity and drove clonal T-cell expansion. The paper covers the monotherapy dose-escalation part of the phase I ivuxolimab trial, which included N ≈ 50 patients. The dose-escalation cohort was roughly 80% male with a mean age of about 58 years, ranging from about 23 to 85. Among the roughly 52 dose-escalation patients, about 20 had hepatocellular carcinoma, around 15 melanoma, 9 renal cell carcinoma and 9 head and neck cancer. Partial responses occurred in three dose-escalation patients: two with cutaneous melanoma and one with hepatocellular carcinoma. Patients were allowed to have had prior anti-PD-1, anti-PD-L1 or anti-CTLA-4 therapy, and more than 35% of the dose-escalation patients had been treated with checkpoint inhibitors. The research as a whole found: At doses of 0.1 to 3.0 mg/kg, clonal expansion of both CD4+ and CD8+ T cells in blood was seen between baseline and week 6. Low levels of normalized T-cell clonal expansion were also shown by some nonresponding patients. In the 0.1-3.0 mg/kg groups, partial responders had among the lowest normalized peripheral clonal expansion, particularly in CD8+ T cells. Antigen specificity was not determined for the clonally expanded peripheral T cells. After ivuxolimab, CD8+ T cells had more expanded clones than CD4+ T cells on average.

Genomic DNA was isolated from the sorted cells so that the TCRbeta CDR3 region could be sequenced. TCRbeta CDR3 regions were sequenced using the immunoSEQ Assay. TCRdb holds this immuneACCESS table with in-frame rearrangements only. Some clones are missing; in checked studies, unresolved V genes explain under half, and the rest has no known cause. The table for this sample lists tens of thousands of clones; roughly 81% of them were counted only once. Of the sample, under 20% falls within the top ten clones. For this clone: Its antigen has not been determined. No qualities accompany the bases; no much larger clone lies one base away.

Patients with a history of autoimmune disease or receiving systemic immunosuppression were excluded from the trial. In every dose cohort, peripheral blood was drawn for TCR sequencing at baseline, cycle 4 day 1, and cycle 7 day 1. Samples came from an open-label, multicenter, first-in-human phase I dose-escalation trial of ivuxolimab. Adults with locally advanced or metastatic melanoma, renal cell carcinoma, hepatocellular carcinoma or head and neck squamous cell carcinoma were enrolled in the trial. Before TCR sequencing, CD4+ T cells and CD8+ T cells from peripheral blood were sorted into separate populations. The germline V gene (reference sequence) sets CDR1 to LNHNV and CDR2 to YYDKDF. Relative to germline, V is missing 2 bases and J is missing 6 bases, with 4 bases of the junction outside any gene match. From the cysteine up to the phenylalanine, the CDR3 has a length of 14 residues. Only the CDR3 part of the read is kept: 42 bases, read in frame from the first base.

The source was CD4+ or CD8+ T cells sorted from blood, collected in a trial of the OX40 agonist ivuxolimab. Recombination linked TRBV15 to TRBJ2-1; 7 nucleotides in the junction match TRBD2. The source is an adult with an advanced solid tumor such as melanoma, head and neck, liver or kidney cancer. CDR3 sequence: CATSRPGRRNEQFF. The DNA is TGTGCCACCAGCAGACCCGGGAGGCGCAATGAGCAGTTCTTC.